These 13 T cell receptor beta chains share one sample of origin, sequenced in a study of OX40 agonist ivuxolimab in advanced cancers. Profiled with immunoSEQ multiplex PCR; TCRdb holds only in-frame clones, not every one. The sample records 65,000 to 70,000 clones, approximately 89% being singletons. The sample in question was CD4+ or CD8+ T cells sorted from blood, obtained in a trial of the OX40 agonist ivuxolimab. Every receptor here comes from an adult with an advanced solid tumor such as melanoma, head and neck, liver or kidney cancer.

The chain couples TRBV28 to TRBJ1-5; tentative D call: TRBD1 (5 bases). The CDR3 is 16 amino acids. Germline V lookup: CDR1 MDHEN, CDR2 SYDVKM. V lost 2 bases and J 5 bases, leaving 16 bases between the germline ends. CDR3 bases: TGTGCCAGCAGTTTAAGTCCGGGGCAGAGAGATCAGCCCCAGCATTTT. It is translated as CASSLSPGQRDQPQHF.

The chain carries TRBV6-5 and TRBJ2-3; D possibly corresponds to TRBD1 (6 bases). V was pared by 0 bases and J by 4 bases, with 8 bases between. The CDR3 spans 14 residues. Per the germline V gene, CDR1 is MNHEY and CDR2 is SVGAGI. The CDR3 bases are TGTGCCAGCAGTTACTCGCAGGGGTCAGATACGCAGTATTTT. Protein sequence: CASSYSQGSDTQYF.

The chain recombines TRBV28 with TRBJ2-3; 9 bases agree with TRBD2. The germline gives CDR1 MDHEN, CDR2 SYDVKM. CDR3 length: 16 residues. With V trimmed by 4 bases and J by 5 bases, 10 bases remained unmatched. DNA for the CDR3: TGTGCCAGCAGTTCCGTCGCGGGAGGGAGGGTAGATACGCAGTATTTT. Translation gives CASSSVAGGRVDTQYF.

The gene calls are TRBV30 and TRBJ1-5; D is ambiguous. Trimming stripped 2 bases from V and 5 bases from J, with 10 bases between. The CDR3 contains 13 residues. Germline assignment: CDR1 GTSNPN and CDR2 SVGIG (reference sequence). The CDR3 spells CAWSPGRDQPQHF. CDR3 DNA sequence: TGTGCCTGGAGTCCCGGGCGGGATCAGCCCCAGCATTTT.

The chain is built from TRBV7-2 and TRBJ1-3, with D unresolved. The CDR3 is 12 amino acids. Germline V lookup: CDR1 SGHTA, CDR2 FQGNSA. Trimming removed 0 bases from V and 3 bases from J, with 0 bases in between. The DNA for the CDR3 is TGTGCCAGCAGCTTAGCTGGAAACACCATATATTTT. Its protein is CASSLAGNTIYF.

This clone was counted between two and nine times. The V and J genes are TRBV4-1 and TRBJ2-5, with D perhaps given as TRBD1 or TRBD2 (5 bases each). V was cut by 3 bases and J by 5 bases, with 22 bases left in between. Per the germline V gene, CDR1 is MGHRA and CDR2 is YSYEKL. CDR3 length: 17 amino acids. CDR3 protein: CASSQPVRGPKLETQYF. For the CDR3, the DNA is TGCGCCAGCAGCCAGCCCGTCCGGGGACCAAAGTTGGAGACCCAGTACTTC.

The rearrangement links TRBV7-2 to TRBJ2-7, with D perhaps matching TRBD1 (7 bases). The CDR3 runs to 15 residues. With 3 bases removed from V and 2 bases from J, the gap between germline ends came to 14 bases. CDR1 is SGHTA, CDR2 FQGNSA, per germline. This chain's CDR3 is CASSFTGDSTYEQYF. Written as DNA, the CDR3 is TGTGCCAGCAGCTTCACAGGGGACTCAACCTACGAGCAGTACTTC. Combining the CDR3 with reference TRBV7-2 and TRBJ2-7 gives the whole variable domain GAGVSQSPSNKVTEKGKDVELRCDPISGHTALYWYRQSLGQGLEFLIYFQGNSAPDKSGLPSDRFSAERTGGSVSTLTIQRTQQEDSAVYLCASSFTGDSTYEQYFGPGTRLTVT.

The genes are TRBV5-1 and TRBJ2-6; D remains unclear. The CDR3 extends over 12 amino acids. The V end was cut by 4 bases, the J end by 4 bases, with 3 bases between. The V gene's germline CDR1 is SGHRS and CDR2 YFSETQ. The CDR3 bases are TGCGCCAGCAGCCCCGGGGCCAACGTCCTGACTTTC. It translates to CASSPGANVLTF.

This clone was picked up a small number of times. The CDR3: CASSEGPGNTIYF. CDR3 DNA: TGTGCCAGCAGCGAGGGTCCTGGAAACACCATATATTTT. The chain links TRBV9 to TRBJ1-3; D not certain. This CDR3 contains 13 residues. Trimming pared 3 bases from V and 2 bases from J, leaving 6 bases between. Germline V gene lookup returns CDR1 SGDLS and CDR2 YYNGEE.

V is TRBV7-3 and J is TRBJ1-1; possibly TRBD1 for D (5 bases). The germline V gene has CDR1 SGHTA and CDR2 FQGTGA. V lost 5 bases to trimming and J lost 7 bases, with 11 bases between them. This CDR3 region has 12 residues. The CDR3 nucleotides read TGTGCCAGCAGCCAGCAGGGAAGTGAAGCTTTCTTT. This encodes CASSQQGSEAFF.

The chain has TRBV7-8 and TRBJ2-3; TRBD1 matches 11 bases. The J segment lost 4 bases and the V segment lost 5 bases, leaving 5 bases of the junction unmatched. The CDR3 covers 15 residues. CDR1 is SGHVS and CDR2 is FQNEAQ in the germline V gene. CDR3 nucleotide sequence: TGTGCCAGCAGCACCCGGGACAGGGGGGCAGATACGCAGTATTTT. Protein sequence: CASSTRDRGADTQYF.

The chain employs TRBV7-2 and TRBJ2-5; 9 bases fit TRBD1. The CDR3 extends over 15 amino acids. Germline V gives CDR1 SGHTA, CDR2 FQGNSA. The V segment lost 5 bases and the J segment 7 bases; nucleotides outside the gene matches: 11. CDR3 loop: CASSQRRDREGTQYF. DNA of the CDR3: TGTGCCAGCAGCCAAAGGAGGGACAGGGAAGGGACCCAGTACTTC.

Only one count was recorded for this clone. Sequence at one end of the junction differs from germline and may be a read error. The chain employs TRBV11-3 and TRBJ2-1; D gene ambiguous. CDR3 length: 14 amino acids. Germline CDR1 reads SGHNT; CDR2 reads YENEEA. The CDR3 DNA reads TGTGCCAGCAGCTTAGATTCGGGCCGCGCAAACCCAGTCTTC. Encoded protein: CASSLDSGRANPVF. The variable domain in full, with the rest retrieved from reference TRBV11-3 and TRBJ2-1, is EAGVVQSPRYKIIEKKQPVAFWCNPISGHNTLYWYLQNLGQGPELLIRYENEEAVDDSQLPKDRFSAERLKGVDSTLKIQPAELGDSAVYLCASSLDSGRANPVFGPGTRLTVL.